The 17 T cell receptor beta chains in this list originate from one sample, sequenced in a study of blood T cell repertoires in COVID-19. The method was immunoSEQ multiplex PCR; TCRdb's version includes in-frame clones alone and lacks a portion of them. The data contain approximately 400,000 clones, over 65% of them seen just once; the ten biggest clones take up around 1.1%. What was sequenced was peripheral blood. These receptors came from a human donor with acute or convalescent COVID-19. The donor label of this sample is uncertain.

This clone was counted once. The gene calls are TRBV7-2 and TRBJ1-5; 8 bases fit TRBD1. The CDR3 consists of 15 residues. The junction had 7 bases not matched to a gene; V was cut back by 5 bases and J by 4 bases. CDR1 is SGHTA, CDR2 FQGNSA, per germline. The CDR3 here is CASSARQGWNQPQHF. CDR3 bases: TGTGCCAGCAGCGCCCGACAGGGGTGGAATCAGCCCCAGCATTTT.

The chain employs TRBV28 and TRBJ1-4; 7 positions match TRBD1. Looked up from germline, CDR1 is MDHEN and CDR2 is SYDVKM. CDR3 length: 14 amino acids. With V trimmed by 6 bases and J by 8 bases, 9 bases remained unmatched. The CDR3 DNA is TGTGCCAGCAGGAAGACAGGGACTGCGGAAAAACTGTTTTTT. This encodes CASRKTGTAEKLFF.

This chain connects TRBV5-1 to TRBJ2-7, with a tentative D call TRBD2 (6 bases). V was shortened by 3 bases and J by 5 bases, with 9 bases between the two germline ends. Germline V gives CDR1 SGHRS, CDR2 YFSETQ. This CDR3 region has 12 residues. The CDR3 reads CASSSGLHEQYF. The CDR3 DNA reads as TGCGCCAGCAGCTCGGGACTCCACGAGCAGTACTTC.

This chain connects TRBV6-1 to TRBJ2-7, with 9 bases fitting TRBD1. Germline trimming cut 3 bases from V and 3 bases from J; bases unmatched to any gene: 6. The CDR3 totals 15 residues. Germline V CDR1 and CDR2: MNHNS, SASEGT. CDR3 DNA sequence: TGTGCCAGCAGTGATGGGGGGACAGGGTTCTACGAGCAGTACTTC. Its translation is CASSDGGTGFYEQYF.

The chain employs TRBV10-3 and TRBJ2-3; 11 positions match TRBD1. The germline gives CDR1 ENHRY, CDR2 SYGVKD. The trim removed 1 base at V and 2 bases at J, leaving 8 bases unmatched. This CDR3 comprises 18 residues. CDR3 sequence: CAISEYAGTGGPTDTQYF. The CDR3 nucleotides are TGTGCCATCAGTGAGTACGCCGGGACAGGGGGTCCCACAGATACGCAGTATTTT.

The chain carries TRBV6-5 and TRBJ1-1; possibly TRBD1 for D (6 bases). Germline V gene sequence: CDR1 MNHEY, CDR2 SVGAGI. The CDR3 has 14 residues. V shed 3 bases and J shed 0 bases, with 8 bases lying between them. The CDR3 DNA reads TGTGCCAGCAGTTATAACAGGGTGAACACTGAAGCTTTCTTT. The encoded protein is CASSYNRVNTEAFF.

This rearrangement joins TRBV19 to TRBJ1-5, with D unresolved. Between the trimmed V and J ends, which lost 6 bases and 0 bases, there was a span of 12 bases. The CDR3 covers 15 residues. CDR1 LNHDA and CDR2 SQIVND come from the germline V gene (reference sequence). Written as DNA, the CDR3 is TGTGCCAGTAGACAACAGCCGTATAGCAATCAGCCCCAGCATTTT. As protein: CASRQQPYSNQPQHF.

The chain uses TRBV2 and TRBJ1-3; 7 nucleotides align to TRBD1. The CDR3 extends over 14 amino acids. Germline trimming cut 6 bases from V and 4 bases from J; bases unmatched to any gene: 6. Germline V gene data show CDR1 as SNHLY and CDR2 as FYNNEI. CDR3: CASRKTGQGNTIYF. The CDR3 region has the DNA TGTGCCAGCAGGAAGACAGGGCAAGGAAACACCATATATTTT.

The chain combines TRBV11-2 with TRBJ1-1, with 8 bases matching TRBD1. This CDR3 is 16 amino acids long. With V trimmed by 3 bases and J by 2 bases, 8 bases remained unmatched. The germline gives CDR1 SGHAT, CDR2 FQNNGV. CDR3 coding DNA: TGTGCCAGCAGCTTTATCCTACAGGGGGGAAACACTGAAGCTTTCTTT. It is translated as CASSFILQGGNTEAFF.

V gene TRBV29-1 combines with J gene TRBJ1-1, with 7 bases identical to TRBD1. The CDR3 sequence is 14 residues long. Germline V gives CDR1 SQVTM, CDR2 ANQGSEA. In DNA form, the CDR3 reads TGCTCGGTATGGAGGGGGCGGTCCGGGTTTGAAGCTTTCTTT. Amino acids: CSVWRGRSGFEAFF. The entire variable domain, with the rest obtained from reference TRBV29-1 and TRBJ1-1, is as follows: SAVISQKPSRDICQRGTSLTIQCQVDSQVTMMFWYRQQPGQSLTLIATANQGSEATYESGFVIDKFPISRPNLTFSTLTVSNMSPEDSSIYLCSVWRGRSGFEAFFGQGTRLTVV.

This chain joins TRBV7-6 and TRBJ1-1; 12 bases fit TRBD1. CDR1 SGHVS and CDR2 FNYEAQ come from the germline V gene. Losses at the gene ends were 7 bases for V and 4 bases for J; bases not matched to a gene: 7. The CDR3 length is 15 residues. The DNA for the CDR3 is TGTGCCAGCATGGGACAGGGGGCGCTGACCACTGAAGCTTTCTTT. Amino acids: CASMGQGALTTEAFF.

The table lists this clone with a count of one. CDR3 in amino acids: CASSSPSGSSYEQYF. The CDR3 coding sequence is TGTGCCAGCAGTTCGCCTAGCGGGAGCTCCTACGAGCAGTACTTC. V is TRBV6-5 and J is TRBJ2-7, with TRBD2 identical over 10 bases. The CDR3 consists of 15 residues. Germline trimming cut 4 bases from V and 0 bases from J; bases unmatched to any gene: 3. Germline CDR1 MNHEY, CDR2 SVGAGI.

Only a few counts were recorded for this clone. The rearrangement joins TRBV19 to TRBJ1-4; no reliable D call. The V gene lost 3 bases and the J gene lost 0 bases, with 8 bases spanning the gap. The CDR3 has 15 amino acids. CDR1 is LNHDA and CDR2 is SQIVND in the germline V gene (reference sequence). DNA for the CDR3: TGTGCCAGTAGTATCGGTCTTGCAACTAATGAAAAACTGTTTTTT. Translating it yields CASSIGLATNEKLFF.

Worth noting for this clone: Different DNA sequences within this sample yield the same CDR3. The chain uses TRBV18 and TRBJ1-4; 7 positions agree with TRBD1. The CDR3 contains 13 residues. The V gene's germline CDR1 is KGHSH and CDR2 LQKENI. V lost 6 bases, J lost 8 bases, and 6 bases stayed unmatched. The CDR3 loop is CASSRDRDEKLFF. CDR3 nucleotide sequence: TGTGCCAGCTCCCGTGACAGGGACGAAAAACTGTTTTTT.

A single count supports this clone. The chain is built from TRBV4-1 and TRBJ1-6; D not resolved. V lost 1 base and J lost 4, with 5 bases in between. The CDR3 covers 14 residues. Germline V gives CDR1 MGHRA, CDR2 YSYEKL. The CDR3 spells CASSQVNYNSPLHF. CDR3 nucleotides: TGCGCCAGCAGCCAAGTAAATTATAATTCACCCCTCCACTTT.

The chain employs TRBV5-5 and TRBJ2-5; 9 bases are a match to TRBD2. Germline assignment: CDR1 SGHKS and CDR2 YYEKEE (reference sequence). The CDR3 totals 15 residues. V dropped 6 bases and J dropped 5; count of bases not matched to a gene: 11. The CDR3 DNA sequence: TGTGCCAGCAAACGGCGGGGGGGCTGGCGGGAGACCCAGTACTTC. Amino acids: CASKRRGGWRETQYF.

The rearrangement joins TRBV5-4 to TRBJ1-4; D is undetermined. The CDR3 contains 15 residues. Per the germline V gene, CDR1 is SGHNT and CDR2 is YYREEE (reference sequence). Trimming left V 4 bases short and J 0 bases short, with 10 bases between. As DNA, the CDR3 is TGTGCCAGCAGCCGGAGGACGGCAACTAATGAAAAACTGTTTTTT. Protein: CASSRRTATNEKLFF.